This passage covers 9 T cell receptor beta chains from one sample sequenced in a study of blood T cell repertoires in COVID-19. Clones were sequenced by immunoSEQ multiplex PCR, and TCRdb holds only the in-frame ones, with some missing. The profile shows some 240,000 clones, around 81% of them singletons. The sequencing input was peripheral blood. These TCRs come from a human donor in a cohort sampled during active COVID-19.

The chain is built from TRBV5-8 and TRBJ2-1; TRBD2 agrees at 8 bases. J was trimmed by 7 bases and V by 1 base; bases with no gene match: 22. Germline CDR1 is SGHTS and CDR2 is YDEGEE. This CDR3 region has 20 residues. Written as DNA, the CDR3 is TGTGCCAGCAGCTTGATTTCCGACAGTCCGGGACTAGGGTTCTCAAATGAGCAGTTCTTC. Protein product: CASSLISDSPGLGFSNEQFF.

A few counts support this clone. The CDR3 region is CASSLLAEGYEQYF. The CDR3, as DNA: TGTGCCAGTAGTTTACTAGCGGAAGGCTACGAGCAGTACTTC. This chain uses TRBV19 with TRBJ2-7; 8 nucleotides match TRBD2. Trimming cost V 5 bases and J 3 bases; bases outside gene matches: 6. There are 14 residues in the CDR3. Germline CDR1 LNHDA, CDR2 SQIVND (reference sequence).

This clone was recorded many times. This rearrangement joins TRBV4-2 to TRBJ1-2; a weak D match, TRBD1 (5 bases). The CDR3 extends over 17 amino acids. Germline V CDR1 and CDR2: LGHNA, YNFKEQ. The V end was cut by 0 bases, the J end by 3 bases, with 17 bases between. CDR3 in amino acids: CASSQEVRRQSYYGYTF. CDR3 in DNA: TGTGCCAGCAGCCAAGAAGTAAGGAGACAGAGCTACTATGGCTACACCTTC.

The rearrangement joins TRBV19 to TRBJ1-3; no definite D call. This CDR3 region has 13 residues. V was clipped by 5 bases and J by 9 bases, with 14 bases between them. Germline CDR1 is LNHDA and CDR2 is SQIVND (reference sequence). Here the CDR3 DNA reads TGTGCCAGTAGTCCGTCTGCCGAGGGCACCATATATTTT. This encodes CASSPSAEGTIYF. The variable domain in full, completed from reference TRBV19 and TRBJ1-3, reads DGGITQSPKYLFRKEGQNVTLSCEQNLNHDAMYWYRQDPGQGLRLIYYSQIVNDFQKGDIAEGYSVSREKKESFPLTVTSAQKNPTAFYLCASSPSAEGTIYFGEGSWLTVV.

The V gene is TRBV18, the J gene TRBJ2-7, with TRBD1 identical over 9 bases. CDR1 is KGHSH, CDR2 LQKENI, per germline. V lost 1 base to trimming and J lost 5 bases; unmatched junction nucleotides: 12. CDR3 length: 17 residues. CDR3 DNA sequence: TGTGCCAGCTCACCACAACAGGGGGCTTTCCCAGGCAACGAGCAGTACTTC. Residues: CASSPQQGAFPGNEQYF.

In its sample, this clone was seen a few times. The CDR3 coding sequence is TGTGCCAGCAGTTTAGGACTAGCGGGAGACTACGAGCAGTACTTC. This translates into CASSLGLAGDYEQYF. The chain combines TRBV28 with TRBJ2-7; TRBD2 agrees at 13 bases. V lost 2 bases and J lost 3; bases outside the gene matches: 1. The germline V gene encodes CDR1 MDHEN and CDR2 SYDVKM. This CDR3 is built from 15 residues.

As to this clone: At one end, the junction sequence differs from germline, possibly due to a read error. The rearrangement joins TRBV30 to TRBJ1-2; D remains ambiguous. Germline V CDR1 and CDR2: GTSNPN, SVGIG (reference sequence). The CDR3 is 10 residues long. The CDR3 here is CAWSVGSPSF. DNA of the CDR3: TGTGCCTGGAGTGTAGGGAGTCCCTCCTTC. Combining the CDR3 with reference TRBV30 and TRBJ1-2 gives the whole variable domain SQTIHQWPATLVQPVGSPLSLECTVEGTSNPNLYWYRQAAGRGLQLLFYSVGIGQISSEVPQNLSASRPQDRQFILSSKKLLLSDSGFYLCAWSVGSPSFGSGTRLTVV.

The chain is built from TRBV6-6 and TRBJ2-5; tentatively, D is TRBD2 (7 bases). Germline CDR1 reads MNHNY; CDR2 reads SVGAGI (reference sequence). The V end was cut by 6 bases, the J end by 1 base, with 18 bases between. The CDR3 loop spans 16 amino acids. The CDR3 region has the DNA TGTGCCAGCAGGATTGGTTCGGGGGGCCTCCAAGAGACCCAGTACTTC. The encoded protein is CASRIGSGGLQETQYF.

The rearrangement joins TRBV6-4 to TRBJ1-1, with D unclear. The CDR3 extends over 14 amino acids. Trimming took off 3 bases at V and 7 bases at J, with 15 bases between the two ends. CDR1 MRHNA and CDR2 SNTAGT come from the germline V gene. In nucleotides, the CDR3 is TGTGCCAGCAGTGAGGAGTCTGGTTCGGGTGAAGCTTTCTTT. The encoded protein is CASSEESGSGEAFF.